The 31 T cell receptor beta chains listed next were all sequenced from one sample in a study of beta chain features in type 1 diabetes. Findings and limits, study-wide: A moderate, significant TCRB CDR3 shortening appeared in type 1 diabetes across four CD4+ subsets.

Of the isolated RNA, all was reverse transcribed, and so the sequenced material was expressed TCRB transcripts. Here immunoSEQ multiplex PCR was the method, and the copy in TCRdb shows in-frame clones only, minus some. The sample has 600,000 to 700,000 clones, over 10% seen once. Their cognate antigens are unknown. Sequencing input: naive CD4+ T cells from blood. The receptor source for this set is a man aged 18 to 30 with type 1 diabetes.

This clone was detected a few times. CDR3 sequence (DNA): TGTGCCAGCAGTTACTCGGGGGCGCCGAACACTGAAGCTTTCTTT. It translates to CASSYSGAPNTEAFF. This sequence joins TRBV6-6 and TRBJ1-1, with D perhaps matching TRBD1 (6 bases). Germline V CDR1 and CDR2: MNHNY, SVGAGI (reference sequence). The CDR3 is 15 residues long. V was trimmed by 0 bases and J by 1 base, leaving 9 bases between them.

This clone has just a few counts. The J gene is TRBJ2-1, the V gene TRBV5-1; D gene unclear. The V gene's germline CDR1 is SGHRS and CDR2 YFSETQ. V was shortened by 4 bases and J by 0 bases, with 14 bases between the two germline ends. There are 16 residues in the CDR3. CDR3 region: CASSIKTSSSYNEQFF. In nucleotides, the CDR3 is TGCGCCAGCAGCATAAAGACATCGAGCTCCTACAATGAGCAGTTCTTC.

Points on this clone: Other DNA sequences from this sample encode an identical CDR3 as well. The J gene is TRBJ1-1, the V gene TRBV18, with D unresolved. CDR1 is KGHSH, CDR2 LQKENI, per germline. The length of the CDR3 is 12 residues. The ends were cut back, 7 bases at V and 1 base at J, with 7 bases in the middle. The DNA of the CDR3 is TGTGCCAGCTTCGGGCCGAACACTGAAGCTTTCTTT. It specifies CASFGPNTEAFF.

The rearrangement joins TRBV9 to TRBJ2-7; 7 bases are shared with TRBD1. CDR3 size: 14 residues. Germline lookup yields CDR1 SGDLS and CDR2 YYNGEE. V shed 2 bases and J 4 bases; nucleotides not matched to a gene: 6. As DNA, the CDR3 is TGTGCCAGCAGCGTCGACCCACAGGGGTACGAGCAGTACTTC. Protein sequence: CASSVDPQGYEQYF.

This clone was counted only a few times. This sequence joins TRBV11-2 and TRBJ2-3, with D maybe TRBD1 (7 bases). Germline V gives CDR1 SGHAT, CDR2 FQNNGV. V lost 7 bases and J lost 8, with 25 bases in between. CDR3 size: 16 residues. This chain's CDR3 is CASTVEGQGGIGTQYF. CDR3 bases: TGTGCCAGCACCGTGGAGGGGCAGGGGGGTATAGGTACGCAGTATTTT. Filled out from reference TRBV11-2 and TRBJ2-3, the complete variable domain reads EAGVAQSPRYKIIEKRQSVAFWCNPISGHATLYWYQQILGQGPKLLIQFQNNGVVDDSQLPKDRFSAERLKGVDSTLKIQPAKLEDSAVYLCASTVEGQGGIGTQYFGPGTRLTVL.

The rearrangement uses TRBV6-1 and TRBJ2-2, with unresolved D. V lost 3 bases, J lost 5 bases, and 7 bases lay in between. CDR3 size: 13 residues. The germline gives CDR1 MNHNS, CDR2 SASEGT. The CDR3 DNA is TGTGCCAGCAGTGATTTGGCTACCGGGGAGCTGTTTTTT. It codes for CASSDLATGELFF.

Only a few counts were recorded for this clone. The chain carries TRBV30 and TRBJ1-6, with no clear D. The CDR3 extends over 13 amino acids. Germline loops: CDR1 GTSNPN, CDR2 SVGIG (reference sequence). V gave up 3 bases and J gave up 9 bases, with 12 bases separating them. In DNA, the CDR3 is TGTGCCTGGAGGGCGGTACGTGTTTCACCCCTCCACTTT. Translated: CAWRAVRVSPLHF.

The rearrangement uses TRBV30 and TRBJ1-6; TRBD1 matches 8 bases. CDR3 length equals 13 residues. The germline CDR1 and CDR2 sequences are GTSNPN and SVGIG (reference sequence). Trimming at V came to 2 bases and at J to 11 bases, leaving 5 bases not matched to a gene. DNA of the CDR3: TGTGCCTGGAGTTCTACAGGGGGGACACCCCTCCACTTT. As protein: CAWSSTGGTPLHF.

The chain has TRBV11-2 and TRBJ2-1, with 9 bases that match TRBD1. J was trimmed by 4 bases and V by 4 bases; bases with no gene match: 11. The germline gives CDR1 SGHAT, CDR2 FQNNGV. The CDR3 consists of 17 residues. The DNA of the CDR3 is TGTGCCAGCAGCTCTACCCAACGGGACAGGGATTACAATGAGCAGTTCTTC. Its protein is CASSSTQRDRDYNEQFF.

This chain links TRBV9 with TRBJ1-1; D might be TRBD1 (6 bases). The CDR3 is 16 amino acids. Germline-derived CDR1 and CDR2 are SGDLS and YYNGEE. The V gene lost 2 bases and the J gene lost 0 bases, with 14 bases spanning the gap. The CDR3 coding sequence is TGTGCCAGCAGCGTGGGGGGCGGGAGTCTGAACACTGAAGCTTTCTTT. This codes for CASSVGGGSLNTEAFF.

The V gene is TRBV6-5, the J gene TRBJ1-4; TRBD1 matches at 8 bases. The CDR3 has 14 amino acids. The germline V gene encodes CDR1 MNHEY and CDR2 SVGAGI. V was pared by 6 bases and J by 7 bases, with 7 bases of the junction left unmatched. The CDR3 region has the DNA TGTGCCAGCAGCCCCGGGACAGGCCGTGAAAAACTGTTTTTT. This encodes CASSPGTGREKLFF.

This clone came up a few times. Other DNA sequences in the same sample also yield this CDR3. The CDR3 loop reads CAWSAGQSNQPQHF. The CDR3 DNA reads as TGTGCCTGGAGTGCGGGACAAAGCAATCAGCCCCAGCATTTT. The chain joins TRBV30 to TRBJ1-5, with D maybe TRBD1 (6 bases). Trimming took 1 base from V and 1 from J, leaving 8 bases between them. The length of the CDR3 is 14 residues. The germline CDR1 and CDR2 sequences are GTSNPN and SVGIG (reference sequence).

The V and J genes are TRBV2 and TRBJ2-2; D unclear. The CDR3 contains 14 residues. From germline, CDR1 is SNHLY and CDR2 FYNNEI. Between the trimmed V and J ends, which lost 8 bases and 0 bases, there was a span of 10 bases. CDR3 in DNA: TGTGCCAGCGGTTCACAGACGAACACCGGGGAGCTGTTTTTT. Protein sequence: CASGSQTNTGELFF.

The chain has TRBV4-1 and TRBJ2-3, with D unresolved. Trimming removed 1 base at V and 8 bases at J, with 10 bases between. Germline CDR1 and CDR2: MGHRA and YSYEKL. This CDR3 has 13 amino acids. This chain's CDR3 is CASSQGHKGTQYF. CDR3 in DNA: TGCGCCAGCAGCCAAGGGCACAAGGGTACGCAGTATTTT.

The chain uses TRBV7-3 and TRBJ1-2; 7 bases line up with TRBD1. CDR3 length: 13 residues. V lost 7 bases and J lost 3; bases outside the gene matches: 5. Germline loops: CDR1 SGHTA, CDR2 FQGTGA. The CDR3: CASISTGDYGYTF. CDR3 coding DNA: TGTGCCAGCATCAGCACAGGGGACTATGGCTACACCTTC.

This chain uses TRBV2 with TRBJ2-3, with a weak D call TRBD1 (5 bases). Trimming stripped 7 bases from V and 4 bases from J, with 12 bases between. The CDR3 spans 13 residues. Germline CDR1 reads SNHLY; CDR2 reads FYNNEI. CDR3 residues: CASNRLIADTQYF. The CDR3 bases are TGTGCCAGCAACAGGCTCATCGCAGATACGCAGTATTTT.

This clone was seen a few times. The J gene is TRBJ2-7, the V gene TRBV2; D not certain. This CDR3 comprises 13 residues. CDR1 and CDR2 from the germline V gene are SNHLY and FYNNEI. V lost 2 bases, J lost 4 bases, and 9 bases lay in between. As DNA, the CDR3 is TGTGCCAGCAGTGAATATGGGATTTACGAGCAGTACTTC. It yields the protein CASSEYGIYEQYF.

The chain has TRBV4-1 and TRBJ2-7; 11 nucleotides line up with TRBD2. Germline V gene data show CDR1 as MGHRA and CDR2 as YSYEKL. This CDR3 spans 20 amino acids. V was clipped by 1 base and J by 0 bases; unmatched bases: 14. The CDR3 DNA reads TGCGCCAGCAGCCAAGTCGCGACTAGCGGGGCCGAAGGATCCTCCTACGAGCAGTACTTC. Translated, it gives CASSQVATSGAEGSSYEQYF.

This clone was recorded a few times. The gene calls are TRBV30 and TRBJ2-7; 9 nucleotides agree with TRBD1. Germline trimming cut 2 bases from V and 1 base from J; bases unmatched to any gene: 3. The CDR3 has 14 amino acids. Germline CDR1 reads GTSNPN; CDR2 reads SVGIG (reference sequence). Here the CDR3 reads CAWSLTGGSYEQYF. For the CDR3, the DNA is TGTGCCTGGAGTTTGACAGGGGGATCCTACGAGCAGTACTTC.

This clone was recorded a few times. This sequence joins TRBV30 and TRBJ1-1; no clear D. This CDR3 is 10 amino acids long. Germline assignment: CDR1 GTSNPN and CDR2 SVGIG (reference sequence). The ends were cut back, 8 bases at V and 6 bases at J, with 10 bases in the middle. The CDR3 DNA is TGTGCCGGGGTGATGGCTGAAGCTTTCTTT. Protein product: CAGVMAEAFF. Full variable domain (remainder filled in from reference TRBV30 and TRBJ1-1): SQTIHQWPATLVQPVGSPLSLECTVEGTSNPNLYWYRQAAGRGLQLLFYSVGIGQISSEVPQNLSASRPQDRQFILSSKKLLLSDSGFYLCAGVMAEAFFGQGTRLTVV.

This clone has a handful of counts. J is TRBJ1-4 and V is TRBV9; D ambiguous. V shed 0 bases and J shed 7 bases, with 13 bases lying between them. The CDR3 is 15 amino acids. The germline gives CDR1 SGDLS, CDR2 YYNGEE. The CDR3: CASSVGGEIVEKLFF. In DNA, the CDR3 is TGTGCCAGCAGCGTAGGAGGAGAAATCGTTGAAAAACTGTTTTTT.

The chain recombines TRBV2 with TRBJ2-3, with D possibly TRBD2 on 5 matching bases. V lost 2 bases, J lost 1 base, and 16 bases lay in between. The CDR3 extends over 17 amino acids. From germline, CDR1 is SNHLY and CDR2 FYNNEI. CDR3 nucleotide sequence: TGTGCCAGCAGTGAACGGAGGTCCAGTGATGGCACAGATACGCAGTATTTT. Protein: CASSERRSSDGTDTQYF. The entire variable domain, with the rest obtained from reference TRBV2 and TRBJ2-3, is as follows: EPEVTQTPSHQVTQMGQEVILRCVPISNHLYFYWYRQILGQKVEFLVSFYNNEISEKSEIFDDQFSVERPDGSNFTLKIRSTKLEDSAMYFCASSERRSSDGTDTQYFGPGTRLTVL.

This clone was observed a few times. The chain links TRBV5-5 to TRBJ1-5; D is undetermined. CDR1 is SGHKS, CDR2 YYEKEE, per germline (reference sequence). Trimming stripped 3 bases from V and 2 bases from J, with 9 bases between. The length of the CDR3 is 14 residues. The CDR3 protein is CASSSGGGNQPQHF. CDR3 coding DNA: TGTGCCAGCAGCTCAGGTGGTGGCAATCAGCCCCAGCATTTT.

The chain carries TRBV5-1 and TRBJ2-7; unclear D gene. Trimming stripped 0 bases from V and 6 bases from J, with 10 bases between. Germline assignment: CDR1 SGHRS and CDR2 YFSETQ. The CDR3 consists of 13 residues. The CDR3 sequence: CASSLAMSAEQYF. CDR3 bases: TGCGCCAGCAGCTTGGCCATGTCAGCCGAGCAGTACTTC.

In its sample, this clone was seen a few times. This chain connects TRBV28 to TRBJ2-7; D remains ambiguous. The length of the CDR3 is 14 residues. Trimming left V 3 bases short and J 4 bases short, with 13 bases between. Germline CDR1 is MDHEN and CDR2 is SYDVKM. CDR3 bases: TGTGCCAGCAGTTTTATGGCAGACTCTTACGAGCAGTACTTC. It translates to CASSFMADSYEQYF.

This clone has a handful of counts. J is TRBJ2-7 and V is TRBV7-9; no firm D call. The length of the CDR3 is 13 residues. The germline V and J ends were trimmed by 3 bases and 5 bases, with 11 bases remaining between them. The germline V gene encodes CDR1 SEHNR and CDR2 FQNEAQ (reference sequence). DNA for the CDR3: TGTGCCAGCAGCTTCGCTCCGGCAAACGAGCAGTACTTC. Its protein is CASSFAPANEQYF. The full variable domain, rest sourced from reference TRBV7-9 and TRBJ2-7, is DTGVSQNPRHKITKRGQNVTFRCDPISEHNRLYWYRQTLGQGPEFLTYFQNEAQLEKSRLLSDRFSAERPKGSFSTLEIQRTEQGDSAMYLCASSFAPANEQYFGPGTRLTVT.

V usage is TRBV9 and J usage is TRBJ1-1, with 7 bases that match TRBD1. The V gene end was trimmed by 2 bases and the J gene end by 8 bases; junction bases not matched to a gene: 3. This CDR3 contains 12 residues. Germline assignment: CDR1 SGDLS and CDR2 YYNGEE. The CDR3 spells CASSVWDREAFF. The CDR3 region has the DNA TGTGCCAGCAGCGTTTGGGACAGAGAAGCTTTCTTT. Looking up the rest from reference TRBV9 and TRBJ1-1 gives the full variable domain: DSGVTQTPKHLITATGQRVTLRCSPRSGDLSVYWYQQSLDQGLQFLIQYYNGEERAKGNILERFSAQQFPDLHSELNLSSLELGDSALYFCASSVWDREAFFGQGTRLTVV.

This clone came up a few times. V is TRBV29-1 and J is TRBJ2-1, with D possibly TRBD2 on 6 matching bases. The CDR3 extends over 11 amino acids. In germline, CDR1 is SQVTM, CDR2 ANQGSEA. The V and J ends lost 7 bases and 7 bases respectively, with 11 bases between them. CDR3 sequence: CSAGVTNEQFF. The CDR3 nucleotides are TGCAGCGCGGGGGTCACAAATGAGCAGTTCTTC.

This rearrangement joins TRBV19 to TRBJ1-6, with D possibly matching TRBD1 (5 bases). Germline lookup yields CDR1 LNHDA and CDR2 SQIVND (reference sequence). V was clipped by 7 bases and J by 5 bases, with 15 bases between them. The CDR3 is 15 amino acids. The CDR3 protein is CASTGRGLDNSPLHF. CDR3 DNA sequence: TGTGCCAGTACGGGTAGGGGCCTCGATAATTCACCCCTCCACTTT. The entire variable domain, with the rest obtained from reference TRBV19 and TRBJ1-6, is as follows: DGGITQSPKYLFRKEGQNVTLSCEQNLNHDAMYWYRQDPGQGLRLIYYSQIVNDFQKGDIAEGYSVSREKKESFPLTVTSAQKNPTAFYLCASTGRGLDNSPLHFGNGTRLTVT.

V usage is TRBV30 and J usage is TRBJ1-2; perhaps TRBD1 as D (5 bases). Trimming shortened V by 2 bases and J by 8 bases, and 12 bases separated the two germline ends. The CDR3 sequence is 12 residues long. Germline CDR1 is GTSNPN and CDR2 is SVGIG (reference sequence). The CDR3: CAWSRGERGYTF. The CDR3 nucleotides read TGTGCCTGGAGTCGGGGGGAGAGAGGCTACACCTTC.

The CDR3 nucleotides read TGCAGCGCTCGTGACAGGGATACTACTGGGGCCAACGTCCTGACTTTC. Its protein product is CSARDRDTTGANVLTF. The chain employs TRBV29-1 and TRBJ2-6, with TRBD1 matching 7 bases. Unmatched junction bases numbered 11, after V lost 7 bases and J lost 2 bases. Germline lookup yields CDR1 SQVTM and CDR2 ANQGSEA. CDR3 length: 16 residues.